One sample yielded the 14 T cell receptor beta chains listed below, sequenced in a study of graft-versus-host responses after intestinal transplantation. TCRdb's table, derived via immunoSEQ multiplex PCR, lists solely in-frame clones and lacks some. Of 55,000 to 85,000 clones listed, roughly 90% are singletons. No antigen has been assigned to these receptors. The sequencing here drew on unstimulated CD8+ T cells sorted from spleen or lymph node cells, taken before intestinal transplant. The source is a human donor who received an intestinal transplant.

This clone showed up just a few times. This chain uses TRBV5-6 with TRBJ1-3, with D perhaps TRBD1 (5 bases). The CDR3 length is 15 residues. Trimming removed 0 bases at V and 4 bases at J, with 11 bases between. The germline V gene has CDR1 SGHDT and CDR2 YYEEEE. Here the CDR3 DNA reads TGTGCCAGCAGCTTGGTCGGGGGGTCCGGAAACACCATATATTTT. Protein product: CASSLVGGSGNTIYF.

This chain joins TRBV28 and TRBJ2-1; 8 bases align to TRBD2. The V gene end was trimmed by 3 bases and the J gene end by 4 bases; junction bases not matched to a gene: 8. The CDR3 is 16 amino acids. Germline lookup yields CDR1 MDHEN and CDR2 SYDVKM. CDR3 in DNA: TGTGCCAGCAGTTTTGGCGGGGGGCTGGGGTACAATGAGCAGTTCTTC. Translating it yields CASSFGGGLGYNEQFF.

This clone was picked up a small number of times. The J gene is TRBJ1-2, the V gene TRBV7-9, with a possible D match to TRBD1 (6 bases). CDR1 is SEHNR and CDR2 is FQNEAQ in the germline V gene (reference sequence). The V gene lost 5 bases and the J gene lost 6 bases, with 13 bases spanning the gap. The length of the CDR3 is 13 residues. This CDR3 is CASSTTGFHGYTF. The DNA for the CDR3 is TGTGCCAGCAGCACAACAGGGTTCCATGGCTACACCTTC.

The CDR3 DNA is TGTGCCAGCAGTGAGGCCCTACAGGGGTCCTATGGCTACACCTTC. This encodes CASSEALQGSYGYTF. The chain carries TRBV6-1 and TRBJ1-2; 7 nucleotides agree with TRBD1. CDR3 length equals 15 residues. CDR1 is MNHNS and CDR2 is SASEGT in the germline V gene. The junction had 8 bases not matched to a gene; V was cut back by 3 bases and J by 4 bases.

The chain carries TRBV27 and TRBJ2-5; weak D call: TRBD1 (6 bases). Looked up from germline, CDR1 is MNHEY and CDR2 is SMNVEV (reference sequence). Trimming took off 5 bases at V and 2 bases at J, with 12 bases between the two ends. The CDR3 covers 14 residues. Here the CDR3 DNA reads TGTGCCAGCAGTCCCGGACAGTTTCAAGAGACCCAGTACTTC. Translating it yields CASSPGQFQETQYF.

The rearrangement links TRBV27 to TRBJ2-1; tentative D call: TRBD2 (6 bases). This CDR3 has 15 amino acids. Deletions cut 0 bases from V and 3 bases from J, with 9 bases between. In germline, CDR1 is MNHEY, CDR2 SMNVEV (reference sequence). CDR3 sequence (DNA): TGTGCCAGCAGTTTATCGATCGGGGGCTACAATGAGCAGTTCTTC. It codes for CASSLSIGGYNEQFF.

As regards this clone: This CDR3 is missing its conserved last phenylalanine or tryptophan, likely due to a read error. The chain has TRBV5-6 and TRBJ1-2, with D perhaps matching TRBD1 (6 bases). In germline, CDR1 is SGHDT, CDR2 YYEEEE. Trimming removed 3 bases at V and 4 bases at J, with 19 bases between. This CDR3 has 16 residues. Here the CDR3 reads CASSSRTAYRGYGYTL. The CDR3 DNA reads TGTGCCAGCAGCTCGAGGACAGCCTATCGGGGCTATGGCTACACCCTC.

The V and J genes are TRBV4-1 and TRBJ2-1; the D is unclear. Per the germline V gene, CDR1 is MGHRA and CDR2 is YSYEKL. V was trimmed by 5 bases and J by 9 bases, leaving 8 bases between them. This CDR3 region has 11 residues. The CDR3 bases are TGCGCCAGCAGCTCGACGGGTGAGCAGTTCTTC. Its protein product is CASSSTGEQFF.

The V gene is TRBV9, the J gene TRBJ2-7; a possible D gene is TRBD1 (6 bases). V was trimmed by 0 bases and J by 0 bases, leaving 10 bases between them. The length of the CDR3 is 15 residues. Germline CDR1 reads SGDLS; CDR2 reads YYNGEE. CDR3 bases: TGTGCCAGCAGCGTAGGTGGGGACAACTCCTACGAGCAGTACTTC. Protein product: CASSVGGDNSYEQYF.

The gene calls are TRBV18 and TRBJ1-5, with unresolved D. V dropped 3 bases and J dropped 6 bases, with 18 bases sitting between them. Germline CDR1 is KGHSH and CDR2 is LQKENI. The length of the CDR3 is 16 residues. This CDR3 reads CASSPTGWHLGQPQHF. CDR3 nucleotides: TGTGCCAGCTCACCGACGGGGTGGCATCTCGGTCAGCCCCAGCATTTT.

The V and J genes are TRBV5-4 and TRBJ2-7, with 7 nucleotides matching TRBD2. The CDR3 sequence is 15 residues long. Germline-derived CDR1 and CDR2 are SGHNT and YYREEE (reference sequence). J lost 0 bases, V lost 7 bases, and 10 bases had no gene match. Written as DNA, the CDR3 is TGTGCCAGCGGCCGGGGAGTAGCGGGCTCCTACGAGCAGTACTTC. It codes for CASGRGVAGSYEQYF. Together with reference TRBV5-4 and TRBJ2-7, the CDR3 gives the full variable domain: ETGVTQSPTHLIKTRGQQVTLRCSSQSGHNTVSWYQQALGQGPQFIFQYYREEENGRGNFPPRFSGLQFPNYSSELNVNALELDDSALYLCASGRGVAGSYEQYFGPGTRLTVT.

The chain uses TRBV5-8 and TRBJ2-7, with 7 bases that match TRBD1. Germline CDR1 is SGHTS and CDR2 is YDEGEE. This CDR3 contains 15 residues. V dropped 4 bases and J dropped 1; count of bases not matched to a gene: 8. This CDR3 reads CASSPSGTESYEQYF. The CDR3 DNA sequence: TGTGCCAGCAGCCCTTCCGGGACAGAATCCTACGAGCAGTACTTC. Full variable domain (missing parts from reference TRBV5-8 and TRBJ2-7): EAGVTQSPTHLIKTRGQQATLRCSPISGHTSVYWYQQALGLGLQFLLWYDEGEERNRGNFPPRFSGRQFPNYSSELNVNALELEDSALYLCASSPSGTESYEQYFGPGTRLTVT.

CDR3 DNA sequence: TGCGCCAGCCGACTAAGACAGGGTACTGAAGCTTTCTTT. Amino acid sequence: CASRLRQGTEAFF. V is TRBV5-1 and J is TRBJ1-1; 7 nucleotides match TRBD1. Unmatched junction bases numbered 8, after V lost 7 bases and J lost 5 bases. The CDR3 totals 13 residues. Per the germline V gene, CDR1 is SGHRS and CDR2 is YFSETQ.

The chain employs TRBV27 and TRBJ2-3; unclear D gene. Germline V gene lookup returns CDR1 MNHEY and CDR2 SMNVEV (reference sequence). Trimming pared 0 bases from V and 1 base from J, leaving 5 bases between. The CDR3 length is 14 residues. The CDR3 DNA is TGTGCCAGCAGTTTATCCCCGGGCACAGATACGCAGTATTTT. This translates into CASSLSPGTDTQYF.